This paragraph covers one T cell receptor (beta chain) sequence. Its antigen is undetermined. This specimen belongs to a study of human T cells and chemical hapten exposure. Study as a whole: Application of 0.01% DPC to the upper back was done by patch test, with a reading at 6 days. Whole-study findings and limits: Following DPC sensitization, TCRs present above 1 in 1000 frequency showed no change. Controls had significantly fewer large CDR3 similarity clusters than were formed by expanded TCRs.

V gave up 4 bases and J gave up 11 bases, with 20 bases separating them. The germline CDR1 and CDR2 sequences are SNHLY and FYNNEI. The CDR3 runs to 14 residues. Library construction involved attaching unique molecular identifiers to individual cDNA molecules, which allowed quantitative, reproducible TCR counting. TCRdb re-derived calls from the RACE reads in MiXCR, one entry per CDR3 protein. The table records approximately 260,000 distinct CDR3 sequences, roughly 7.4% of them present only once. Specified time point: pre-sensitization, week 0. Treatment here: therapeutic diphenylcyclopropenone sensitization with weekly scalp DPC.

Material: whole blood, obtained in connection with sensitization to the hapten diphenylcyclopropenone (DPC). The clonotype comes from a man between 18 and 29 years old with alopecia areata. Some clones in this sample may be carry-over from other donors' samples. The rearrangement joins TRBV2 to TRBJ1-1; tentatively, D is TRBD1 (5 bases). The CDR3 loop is CASSVSRDLLSAFF. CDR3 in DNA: TGTGCCAGCAGTGTCTCCCGGGACCTCCTTTCTGCTTTCTTT.